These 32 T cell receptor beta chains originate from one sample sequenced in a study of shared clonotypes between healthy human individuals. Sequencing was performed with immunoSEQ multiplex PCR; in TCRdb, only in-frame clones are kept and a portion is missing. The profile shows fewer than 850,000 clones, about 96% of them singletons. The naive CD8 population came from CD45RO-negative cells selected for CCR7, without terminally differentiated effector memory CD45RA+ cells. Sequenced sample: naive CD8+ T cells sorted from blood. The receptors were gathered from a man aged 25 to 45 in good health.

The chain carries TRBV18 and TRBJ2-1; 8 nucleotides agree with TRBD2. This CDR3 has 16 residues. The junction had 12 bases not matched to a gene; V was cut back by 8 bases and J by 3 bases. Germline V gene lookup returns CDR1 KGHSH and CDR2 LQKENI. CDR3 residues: CASLNRGSGVYNEQFF. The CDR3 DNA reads TGTGCCAGCCTGAACCGGGGTAGCGGGGTCTACAATGAGCAGTTCTTC.

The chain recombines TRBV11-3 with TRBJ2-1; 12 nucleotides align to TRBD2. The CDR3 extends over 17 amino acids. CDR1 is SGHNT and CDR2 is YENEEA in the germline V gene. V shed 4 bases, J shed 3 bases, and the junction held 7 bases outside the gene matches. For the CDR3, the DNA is TGTGCCAGCAGCTCCCGGACTAGCGGGACGATCTACAATGAGCAGTTCTTC. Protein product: CASSSRTSGTIYNEQFF.

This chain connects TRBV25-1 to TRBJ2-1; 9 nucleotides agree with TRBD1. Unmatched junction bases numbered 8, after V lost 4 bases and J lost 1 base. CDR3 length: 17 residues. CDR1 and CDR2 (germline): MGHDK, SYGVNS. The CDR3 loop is CASSAPPGTGSYNEQFF. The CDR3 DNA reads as TGTGCCAGCAGTGCCCCTCCCGGGACAGGGTCCTACAATGAGCAGTTCTTC. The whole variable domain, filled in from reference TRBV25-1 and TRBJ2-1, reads EADIYQTPRYLVIGTGKKITLECSQTMGHDKMYWYQQDPGMELHLIHYSYGVNSTEKGDLSSESTVSRIRTEHFPLTLESARPSHTSQYLCASSAPPGTGSYNEQFFGPGTRLTVL.

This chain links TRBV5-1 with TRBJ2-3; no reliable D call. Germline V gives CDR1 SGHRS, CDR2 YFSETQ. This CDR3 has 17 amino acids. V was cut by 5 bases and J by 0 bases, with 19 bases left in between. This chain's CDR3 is CASSLGSSAESTDTQYF. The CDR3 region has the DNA TGCGCCAGCAGTCTGGGTAGTTCGGCGGAAAGCACAGATACGCAGTATTTT. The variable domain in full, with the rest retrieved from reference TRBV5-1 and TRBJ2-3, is KAGVTQTPRYLIKTRGQQVTLSCSPISGHRSVSWYQQTPGQGLQFLFEYFSETQRNKGNFPGRFSGRQFSNSRSEMNVSTLELGDSALYLCASSLGSSAESTDTQYFGPGTRLTVL.

CDR3 nucleotides: TGTGCCAGCACCGTTACCCCAAGCTCCTACAATGAGCAGTTCTTC. Protein product: CASTVTPSSYNEQFF. V is TRBV7-6 and J is TRBJ2-1, with D hard to call. CDR1 SGHVS and CDR2 FNYEAQ come from the germline V gene. V was cut by 7 bases and J by 0 bases, with 13 bases left in between. The CDR3 is made up of 15 amino acids. Full variable domain (missing parts from reference TRBV7-6 and TRBJ2-1): GAGVSQSPRYKVTKRGQDVALRCDPISGHVSLYWYRQALGQGPEFLTYFNYEAQQDKSGLPNDRFSAERPEGSISTLTIQRTEQRDSAMYRCASTVTPSSYNEQFFGPGTRLTVL.

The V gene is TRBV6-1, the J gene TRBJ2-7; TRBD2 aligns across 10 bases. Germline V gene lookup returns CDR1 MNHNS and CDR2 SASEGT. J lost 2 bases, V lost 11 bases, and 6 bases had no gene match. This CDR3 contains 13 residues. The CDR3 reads CAGGTSATYEQYF. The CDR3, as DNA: TGTGCCGGCGGGACTAGCGCAACCTACGAGCAGTACTTC.

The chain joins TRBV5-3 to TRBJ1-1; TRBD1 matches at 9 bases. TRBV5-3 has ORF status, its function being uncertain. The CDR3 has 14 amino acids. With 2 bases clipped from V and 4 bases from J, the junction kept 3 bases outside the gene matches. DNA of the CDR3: TGTGCCAGAAGCTTACAGGGGGCTCTCACTGAAGCTTTCTTT. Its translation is CARSLQGALTEAFF.

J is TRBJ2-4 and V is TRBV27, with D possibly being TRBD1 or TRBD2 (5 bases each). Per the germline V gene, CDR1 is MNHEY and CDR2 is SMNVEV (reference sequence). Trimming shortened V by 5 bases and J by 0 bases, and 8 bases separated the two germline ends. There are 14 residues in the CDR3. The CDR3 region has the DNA TGTGCCAGCAGTACCGGGACAGCCAAAAACATTCAGTACTTC. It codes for CASSTGTAKNIQYF.

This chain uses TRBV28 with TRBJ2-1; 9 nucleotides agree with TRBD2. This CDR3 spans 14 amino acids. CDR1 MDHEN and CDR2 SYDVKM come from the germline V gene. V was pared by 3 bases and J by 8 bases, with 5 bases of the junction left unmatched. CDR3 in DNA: TGTGCCAGCAGTTTGCGGGAGGGGAAACATGAGCAGTTCTTC. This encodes CASSLREGKHEQFF.

CDR3 nucleotides: TGTGCCAGCAGCCAAGACAGGGTAGTAGGAGAGACCCAGTACTTC. Protein: CASSQDRVVGETQYF. The rearrangement links TRBV2 to TRBJ2-5; 7 nucleotides agree with TRBD1. Trimming cost V 6 bases and J 4 bases; bases outside gene matches: 11. This CDR3 is built from 15 residues. CDR1 and CDR2 (germline): SNHLY, FYNNEI.

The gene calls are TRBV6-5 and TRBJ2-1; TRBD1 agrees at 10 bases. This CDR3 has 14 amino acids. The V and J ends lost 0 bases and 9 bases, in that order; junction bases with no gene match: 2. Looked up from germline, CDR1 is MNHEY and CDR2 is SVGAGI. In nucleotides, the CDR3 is TGTGCCAGCAGTTACTCTGGGACAGGGGTTGAGCAGTTCTTC. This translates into CASSYSGTGVEQFF.

This CDR3 reads CASSIPLAKNIQYF. CDR3 DNA sequence: TGTGCCAGCAGCATTCCACTAGCCAAAAACATTCAGTACTTC. The chain combines TRBV7-9 with TRBJ2-4; D is ambiguous. With 5 bases removed from V and 0 bases from J, the gap between germline ends came to 8 bases. Germline-derived CDR1 and CDR2 are SEHNR and FQNEAQ (reference sequence). The CDR3 sequence is 14 residues long.

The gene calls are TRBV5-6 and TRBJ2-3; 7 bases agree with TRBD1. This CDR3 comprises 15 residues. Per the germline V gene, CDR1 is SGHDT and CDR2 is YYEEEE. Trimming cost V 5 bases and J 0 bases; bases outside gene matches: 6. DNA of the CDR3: TGTGCCAGCAGGAAGGGGGCAGGTAGCACAGATACGCAGTATTTT. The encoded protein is CASRKGAGSTDTQYF.

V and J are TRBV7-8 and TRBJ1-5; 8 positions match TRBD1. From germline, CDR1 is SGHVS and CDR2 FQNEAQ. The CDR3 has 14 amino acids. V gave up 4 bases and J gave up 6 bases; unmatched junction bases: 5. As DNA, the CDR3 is TGTGCCAGCAGCTCGGGACAGGCGGCTCAGCCCCAGCATTTT. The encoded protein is CASSSGQAAQPQHF.

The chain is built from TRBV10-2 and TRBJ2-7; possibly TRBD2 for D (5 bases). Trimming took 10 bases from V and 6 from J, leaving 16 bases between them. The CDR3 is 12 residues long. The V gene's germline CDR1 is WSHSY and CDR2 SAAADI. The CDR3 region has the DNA TGCGCCATCCGGGATAGTTCGGGCGAGCAGTACTTC. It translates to CAIRDSSGEQYF.

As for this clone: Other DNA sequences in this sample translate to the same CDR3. The CDR3 loop is CSVEDRGRANTGELFF. The CDR3, as DNA: TGCAGCGTTGAAGATCGCGGGAGGGCGAACACCGGGGAGCTGTTTTTT. The genes are TRBV29-1 and TRBJ2-2, with 9 bases fitting TRBD2. Germline CDR1 is SQVTM and CDR2 is ANQGSEA. After removal of 0 bases from V and 0 bases from J, the junction contained 2 bases not matched to a gene. The CDR3 consists of 16 residues.

The CDR3: CATTTNTGELFF. The CDR3 DNA reads as TGTGCCACCACAACGAACACCGGGGAGCTGTTTTTT. This chain connects TRBV10-3 to TRBJ2-2; D unresolved. The CDR3 runs to 12 residues. Germline CDR1 is ENHRY and CDR2 is SYGVKD. Trimming left V 10 bases short and J 0 bases short, with 6 bases between.

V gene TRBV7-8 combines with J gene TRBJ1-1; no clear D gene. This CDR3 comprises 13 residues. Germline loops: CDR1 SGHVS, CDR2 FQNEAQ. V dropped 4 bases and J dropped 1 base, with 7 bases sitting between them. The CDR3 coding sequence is TGTGCCAGCAGCTCAATACGGAACACTGAAGCTTTCTTT. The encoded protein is CASSSIRNTEAFF.

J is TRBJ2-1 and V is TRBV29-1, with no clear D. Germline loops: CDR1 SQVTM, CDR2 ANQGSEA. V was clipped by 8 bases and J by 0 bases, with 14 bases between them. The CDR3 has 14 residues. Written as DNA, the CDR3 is TGCAGCCAACGCAAAGAGTCCTCCTACAATGAGCAGTTCTTC. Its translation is CSQRKESSYNEQFF.

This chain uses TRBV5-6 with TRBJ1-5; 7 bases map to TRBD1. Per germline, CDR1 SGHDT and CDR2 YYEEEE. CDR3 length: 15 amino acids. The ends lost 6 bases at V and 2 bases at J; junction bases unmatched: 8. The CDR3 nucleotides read TGTGCCAGCACCAGGTCAGGGGGAGGCAATCAGCCCCAGCATTTT. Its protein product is CASTRSGGGNQPQHF.

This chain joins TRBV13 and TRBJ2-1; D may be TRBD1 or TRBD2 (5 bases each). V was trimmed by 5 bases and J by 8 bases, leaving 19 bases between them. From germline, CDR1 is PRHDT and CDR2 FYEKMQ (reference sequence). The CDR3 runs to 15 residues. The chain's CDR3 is CASSPEGQGRDEQFF. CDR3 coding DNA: TGTGCCAGCAGCCCCGAGGGGCAGGGCAGGGATGAGCAGTTCTTC.

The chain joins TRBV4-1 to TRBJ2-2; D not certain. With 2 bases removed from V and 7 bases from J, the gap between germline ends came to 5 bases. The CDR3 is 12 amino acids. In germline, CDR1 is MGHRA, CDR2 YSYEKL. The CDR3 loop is CASSQYVGELFF. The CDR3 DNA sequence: TGCGCCAGCAGCCAATACGTCGGGGAGCTGTTTTTT.

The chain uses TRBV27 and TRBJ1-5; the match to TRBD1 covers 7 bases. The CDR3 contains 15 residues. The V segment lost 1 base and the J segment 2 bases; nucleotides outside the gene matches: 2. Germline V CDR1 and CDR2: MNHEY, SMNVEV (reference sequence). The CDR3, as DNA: TGTGCCAGCAGTTTATACGGACAGGGCAATCAGCCCCAGCATTTT. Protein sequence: CASSLYGQGNQPQHF.

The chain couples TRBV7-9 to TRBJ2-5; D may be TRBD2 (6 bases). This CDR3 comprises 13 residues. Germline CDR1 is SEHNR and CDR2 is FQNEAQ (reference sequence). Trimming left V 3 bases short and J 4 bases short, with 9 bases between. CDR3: CASSFPAGETQYF. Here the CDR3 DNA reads TGTGCCAGCAGCTTCCCAGCGGGAGAGACCCAGTACTTC. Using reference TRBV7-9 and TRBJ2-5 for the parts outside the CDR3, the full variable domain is DTGVSQNPRHKITKRGQNVTFRCDPISEHNRLYWYRQTLGQGPEFLTYFQNEAQLEKSRLLSDRFSAERPKGSFSTLEIQRTEQGDSAMYLCASSFPAGETQYFGPGTRLLVL.

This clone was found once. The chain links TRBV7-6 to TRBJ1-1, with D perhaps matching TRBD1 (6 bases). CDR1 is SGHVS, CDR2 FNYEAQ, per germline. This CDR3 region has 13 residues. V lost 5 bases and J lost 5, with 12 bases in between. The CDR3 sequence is CASSRGAGTEAFF. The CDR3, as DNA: TGTGCCAGCAGCCGGGGGGCTGGGACTGAAGCTTTCTTT.

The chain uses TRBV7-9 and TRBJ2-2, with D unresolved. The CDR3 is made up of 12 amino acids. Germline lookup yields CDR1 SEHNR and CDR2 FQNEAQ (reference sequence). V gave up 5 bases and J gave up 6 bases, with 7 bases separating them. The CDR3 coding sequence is TGTGCCAGCAGCGACCTTCCCGGGGAGCTGTTTTTT. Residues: CASSDLPGELFF.

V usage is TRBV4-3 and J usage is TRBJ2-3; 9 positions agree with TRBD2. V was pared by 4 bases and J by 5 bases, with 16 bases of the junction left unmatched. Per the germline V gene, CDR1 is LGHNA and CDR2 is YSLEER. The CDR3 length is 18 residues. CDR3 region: CASSPTLIAGEVGDTQYF. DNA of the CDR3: TGCGCCAGCAGCCCGACCCTCATAGCGGGAGAGGTGGGAGATACGCAGTATTTT.

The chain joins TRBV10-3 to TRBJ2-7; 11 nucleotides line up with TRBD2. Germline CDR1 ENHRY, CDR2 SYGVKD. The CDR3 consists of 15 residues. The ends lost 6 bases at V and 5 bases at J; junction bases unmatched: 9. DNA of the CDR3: TGTGCCATCAGATCAACTAGCGGGAGTATGGACGAGCAGTACTTC. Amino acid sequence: CAIRSTSGSMDEQYF.

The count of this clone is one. The CDR3 DNA reads TGTGCCAGCAGCCTCACCCCGGGACTAGCGGGAGATGAGCAGTACTTC. It codes for CASSLTPGLAGDEQYF. The chain links TRBV7-2 to TRBJ2-7, with 14 bases fitting TRBD2. The trim removed 5 bases at V and 7 bases at J, leaving 10 bases unmatched. The CDR3 sequence is 16 residues long. In germline, CDR1 is SGHTA, CDR2 FQGNSA.

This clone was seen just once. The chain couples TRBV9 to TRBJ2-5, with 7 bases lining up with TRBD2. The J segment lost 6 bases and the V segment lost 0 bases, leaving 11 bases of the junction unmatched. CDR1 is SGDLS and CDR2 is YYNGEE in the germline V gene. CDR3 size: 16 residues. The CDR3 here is CASSVGSGGGYKTQYF. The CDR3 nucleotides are TGTGCCAGCAGCGTAGGATCTGGGGGAGGGTACAAGACCCAGTACTTC.

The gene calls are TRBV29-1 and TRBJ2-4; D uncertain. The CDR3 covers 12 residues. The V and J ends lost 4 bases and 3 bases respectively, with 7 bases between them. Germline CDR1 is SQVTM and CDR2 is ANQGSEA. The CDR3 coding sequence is TGCAGCGTTGTGTGGGACAAAAACATTCAGTACTTC. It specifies CSVVWDKNIQYF.

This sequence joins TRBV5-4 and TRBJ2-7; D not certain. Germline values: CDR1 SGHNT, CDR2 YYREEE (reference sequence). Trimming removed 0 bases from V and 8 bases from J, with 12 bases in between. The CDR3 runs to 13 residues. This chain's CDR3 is CASSLEGRAKQYF. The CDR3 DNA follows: TGTGCCAGCAGCTTGGAGGGTAGGGCTAAGCAGTACTTC.